Presented here are 24 T cell receptor beta chains from one specimen sequenced in a study of regulatory T cells in long-lasting Graves disease. As to time point: newly diagnosed GD, antithyroid drugs for less than 3 months. RNA from PBMCs was the source of the TCR library. The authors built TCR beta libraries using iRepertoire HTBI primers and Arm-PCR of CDR3 regions. One entry per CDR3 protein results from TCRdb running MiXCR on the multiplex PCR reads. Altogether around 470,000 distinct CDR3 sequences are present, less than 15% being singletons, with the ten largest covering around a sixth. These same records also appear under a second study, on T cells in Graves' hyperthyroidism and ophthalmopathy.

The sequencing here drew on peripheral blood mononuclear cells (PBMCs), taken at new diagnosis, from a patient treated with antithyroid drugs. These receptors all stem from a woman aged 50 to 65 with Graves disease.

This clonotype was recorded at least ten times. The chain joins TRBV30 to TRBJ2-7; D might be TRBD2 (6 bases). V shed 0 bases and J shed 3 bases, with 12 bases lying between them. This CDR3 comprises 14 residues. In germline, CDR1 is GTSNPN, CDR2 SVGIG (reference sequence). CDR3: CAWSVGGIIYEQYF. CDR3 nucleotides: TGTGCCTGGAGTGTCGGCGGGATAATCTACGAGCAGTACTTC.

Only a few counts were recorded for this clonotype. The chain recombines TRBV10-3 with TRBJ1-5; D might be TRBD1 (5 bases). Looked up from germline, CDR1 is ENHRY and CDR2 is SYGVKD. Trimming took 2 bases from V and 1 from J, leaving 9 bases between them. This CDR3 contains 15 residues. The CDR3 here is CAISEVGGSNQPQHF. The CDR3 DNA follows: TGTGCCATCAGTGAGGTGGGGGGGAGCAATCAGCCCCAGCATTTT.

Only a few counts were recorded for this clonotype. This sequence joins TRBV20-1 and TRBJ1-1, with 11 positions matching TRBD1. The CDR3 has 17 amino acids. Trimming took 0 bases from V and 4 from J; bases not matched to a gene: 10. In germline, CDR1 is DFQATT, CDR2 SNEGSKA (reference sequence). This chain's CDR3 is CSARDRDRGFVGTEAFF. The CDR3 nucleotides are TGCAGTGCTAGAGACCGGGACAGGGGGTTTGTTGGCACTGAAGCTTTCTTT.

This clonotype was recorded at least ten times. The chain joins TRBV2 to TRBJ2-1; 15 nucleotides line up with TRBD2. The CDR3 covers 17 residues. Germline-derived CDR1 and CDR2 are SNHLY and FYNNEI. V lost 5 bases, J lost 4 bases, and 6 bases stayed unmatched. As DNA, the CDR3 is TGTGCCAGCAGTCAGGGACTAGCGGGAGGCGGGTACAATGAGCAGTTCTTC. Translation gives CASSQGLAGGGYNEQFF.

In its sample, this clonotype was seen a few times. The chain uses TRBV3-1 and TRBJ1-4, with 9 bases lining up with TRBD1. There are 19 residues in the CDR3. CDR1 is LGHDT, CDR2 YNNKEL, per germline (reference sequence). After removal of 0 bases from V and 2 bases from J, the junction contained 10 bases not matched to a gene. CDR3 amino acids: CASSQDAWDREVTNEKLFF. The DNA of the CDR3 is TGTGCCAGCAGCCAAGACGCGTGGGACAGGGAGGTTACTAATGAAAAACTGTTTTTT.

The chain combines TRBV6-5 with TRBJ1-1; TRBD1 aligns across 7 bases. The length of the CDR3 is 14 residues. Looked up from germline, CDR1 is MNHEY and CDR2 is SVGAGI. With V trimmed by 2 bases and J by 3 bases, 3 bases remained unmatched. The CDR3 region has the DNA TGTGCCAGCAGTTACCGCAGGGGGGACACTGAAGCTTTCTTT. It encodes CASSYRRGDTEAFF.

This clonotype was detected many times. The V gene is TRBV11-2, the J gene TRBJ2-1; 16 nucleotides agree with TRBD2. After removal of 5 bases from V and 7 bases from J, the junction contained 11 bases not matched to a gene. Germline CDR1 and CDR2: SGHAT and FQNNGV. The CDR3 sequence is 18 residues long. The CDR3 region is CASSRQGLAGGPGNEQFF. CDR3 sequence (DNA): TGTGCCAGCAGCCGTCAGGGACTAGCGGGAGGGCCCGGGAATGAGCAGTTCTTC.

On this clonotype: A much larger clone sits a single nucleotide away, making a read error possible. This chain uses TRBV11-2 with TRBJ2-1; D perhaps matches TRBD2 (6 bases). The V and J ends lost 5 bases and 5 bases respectively, with 19 bases between them. The CDR3 length is 16 residues. Per germline, CDR1 SGHAT and CDR2 FQNNGV. CDR3 loop: CASSQVSGSLHNEQFF. The CDR3 nucleotides read TGTGCCAGCAGCCAAGTATCCGGGAGCCTCCACAATGAGCAGTTCTTC.

The chain is built from TRBV5-8 and TRBJ1-6; D ambiguous. Trimming cost V 2 bases and J 3 bases, with 15 bases left between them. Looked up from germline, CDR1 is SGHTS and CDR2 is YDEGEE. CDR3 length: 17 amino acids. CDR3 sequence reads: CASSLVGLGDYNSPLHF. CDR3 in DNA: TGTGCCAGCAGCTTAGTTGGTTTAGGTGACTATAATTCACCCCTCCACTTT.

This clonotype showed up many times. J is TRBJ2-4 and V is TRBV12-3 or TRBV12-4, with 7 bases matching TRBD2. This CDR3 is 16 amino acids long. Trimming cost V 5 bases and J 2 bases; bases outside gene matches: 9. The CDR3 sequence: CASSVLAVRSKNIQYF. The CDR3 bases are TGTGCCAGCAGTGTCCTAGCGGTCCGGTCCAAAAACATTCAGTACTTC.

This clonotype came up many times. The chain couples TRBV7-9 to TRBJ2-5, with 8 positions matching TRBD1. The CDR3 is made up of 17 amino acids. The germline V gene has CDR1 SEHNR and CDR2 FQNEAQ (reference sequence). The V gene end was trimmed by 5 bases and the J gene end by 1 base; junction bases not matched to a gene: 12. The CDR3 loop is CASSRDRGWWGQETQYF. For the CDR3, the DNA is TGTGCCAGCAGCCGCGACAGGGGATGGTGGGGCCAAGAGACCCAGTACTTC. Drawing the rest from reference TRBV7-9 and TRBJ2-5, the complete variable domain is DTGVSQNPRHKITKRGQNVTFRCDPISEHNRLYWYRQTLGQGPEFLTYFQNEAQLEKSRLLSDRFSAERPKGSFSTLEIQRTEQGDSAMYLCASSRDRGWWGQETQYFGPGTRLLVL.

At least ten counts were recorded for this clonotype. One junction end disagrees with the germline gene, perhaps due to a read error. The chain employs TRBV3-1 and TRBJ2-7; possibly TRBD2 for D (6 bases). The CDR3 has 15 residues. CDR1 and CDR2 (germline): LGHDT, YNNKEL (reference sequence). The CDR3 loop reads CASSQGLIISYEQYF. The CDR3 coding sequence is TGTGCCAGCAGTCAAGGACTAATCATCTCCTACGAGCAGTACTTC.

About this clonotype: This clone may be a read error of a much larger clone one base away. The chain couples TRBV20-1 to TRBJ2-5; the D gene could be TRBD1 or TRBD2 (5 bases each). The germline CDR1 and CDR2 sequences are DFQATT and SNEGSKA (reference sequence). The CDR3 extends over 10 amino acids. For the CDR3, the DNA is TGCAGTGCTAGAGAGGGGACCCAGCACTTC. Protein: CSAREGTQHF.

This clonotype was counted at least ten times. This chain joins TRBV12-3 or TRBV12-4 and TRBJ2-1; maybe TRBD2 (5 bases). The V and J ends lost 11 bases and 7 bases respectively, with 6 bases between them. This CDR3 has 9 residues. CDR3 residues: CAEGNEQFF. The CDR3 DNA sequence: TGTGCCGAGGGTAATGAGCAGTTCTTC.

The chain combines TRBV7-9 with TRBJ2-5, with 12 bases matching TRBD1. The germline gives CDR1 SEHNR, CDR2 FQNEAQ (reference sequence). The CDR3 is 15 amino acids. V lost 3 bases and J lost 7; bases outside the gene matches: 6. The CDR3 DNA reads TGTGCCAGCAGCTTTTGGGACAGGGGGCCAGGGACCCAGTACTTC. This gives the protein CASSFWDRGPGTQYF.

Ten or more counts support this clonotype. The genes are TRBV20-1 and TRBJ2-3; a weak D match, TRBD1 (8 bases). Germline V gene sequence: CDR1 DFQATT, CDR2 SNEGSKA (reference sequence). The CDR3 is 15 residues long. V lost 0 bases and J 1 base, leaving 11 bases between the germline ends. This CDR3 is CSARDTGGGTDTQYF. DNA for the CDR3: TGCAGTGCTAGAGACACAGGGGGGGGCACAGATACGCAGTATTTT.

The J gene is TRBJ1-5, the V gene TRBV19; D is unresolved. V shed 4 bases and J shed 1 base, with 11 bases lying between them. Germline CDR1 reads LNHDA; CDR2 reads SQIVND (reference sequence). This CDR3 spans 15 amino acids. CDR3 DNA: TGTGCCAGTAGTAAATCGACGACGAGCAATCAGCCCCAGCATTTT. Its translation: CASSKSTTSNQPQHF.

This clonotype was detected ten times or more. The chain has TRBV28 and TRBJ2-3; possible D gene TRBD1, 5 bases. V was trimmed by 6 bases and J by 1 base, leaving 14 bases between them. Germline CDR1 and CDR2: MDHEN and SYDVKM. There are 15 residues in the CDR3. CDR3 in DNA: TGTGCCAGCAGCTCCCAGGGTGTTGGCACAGATACGCAGTATTTT. Translating gives CASSSQGVGTDTQYF.

This clonotype has ten or more counts. The chain links TRBV2 to TRBJ1-5, with D unresolved. V lost 9 bases, J lost 5 bases, and 14 bases lay in between. The V gene's germline CDR1 is SNHLY and CDR2 FYNNEI. CDR3 length: 13 residues. CDR3 DNA: TGTGCCAGTAGGATCGAGCTAGATCAGCCCCAGCATTTT. It is translated as CASRIELDQPQHF.

This clonotype occurred many times. V is TRBV11-3 and J is TRBJ2-5; TRBD1 might be the D (6 bases). The CDR3 runs to 14 residues. Germline V CDR1 and CDR2: SGHNT, YENEEA. Trimming left V 5 bases short and J 2 bases short, with 12 bases between. CDR3 sequence: CASSADRAQETQYF. DNA of the CDR3: TGTGCCAGCAGCGCGGACAGAGCACAAGAGACCCAGTACTTC.

In its sample, this clonotype was seen a few times. V gene TRBV5-5 combines with J gene TRBJ2-2; 9 positions agree with TRBD1. With V trimmed by 4 bases and J by 3 bases, 7 bases remained unmatched. CDR1 and CDR2 (germline): SGHKS, YYEKEE (reference sequence). This CDR3 has 16 amino acids. CDR3 nucleotides: TGTGCCAGCAGCAACAACAGGGGGCGGGACACCGGGGAGCTGTTTTTT. Translated, it gives CASSNNRGRDTGELFF.

This clonotype was seen more than once but under ten times. The V call is TRBV24-1, the J call TRBJ2-5, with D possibly matching TRBD1 (5 bases). V lost 0 bases, J lost 5 bases, and 15 bases lay in between. Germline V gene lookup returns CDR1 KGHDR and CDR2 SFDVKD. There are 16 residues in the CDR3. CDR3: CATSDLKGQIWETQYF. In DNA form, the CDR3 reads TGTGCCACCAGTGATTTGAAGGGGCAGATTTGGGAGACCCAGTACTTC.

The chain joins TRBV27 to TRBJ2-3; 11 bases match TRBD2. The CDR3 has 15 residues. The germline gives CDR1 MNHEY, CDR2 SMNVEV (reference sequence). V dropped 6 bases and J dropped 5; count of bases not matched to a gene: 7. CDR3: CASRILAGAGDTQYF. The CDR3 DNA reads as TGTGCCAGCAGAATACTAGCGGGAGCAGGAGATACGCAGTATTTT.

There are many counts of this clonotype. The genes are TRBV5-1 and TRBJ2-1; the D is unclear. Per germline, CDR1 SGHRS and CDR2 YFSETQ. Trimming removed 4 bases at V and 8 bases at J, with 10 bases between. The CDR3 runs to 12 residues. The CDR3 DNA sequence: TGCGCCAGCAGCCCGACATTCGATGAGCAGTTCTTC. This codes for CASSPTFDEQFF.